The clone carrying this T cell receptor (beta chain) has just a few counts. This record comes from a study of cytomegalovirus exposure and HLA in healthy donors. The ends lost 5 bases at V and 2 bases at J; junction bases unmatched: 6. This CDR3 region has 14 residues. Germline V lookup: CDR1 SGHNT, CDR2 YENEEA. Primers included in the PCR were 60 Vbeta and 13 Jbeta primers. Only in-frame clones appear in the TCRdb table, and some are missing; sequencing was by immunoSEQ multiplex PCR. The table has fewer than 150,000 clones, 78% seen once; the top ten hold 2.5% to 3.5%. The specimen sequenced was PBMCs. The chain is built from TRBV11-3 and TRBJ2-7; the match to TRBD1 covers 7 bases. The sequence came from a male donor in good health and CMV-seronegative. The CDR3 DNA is TGTGCCAGCAGCCCAGATGGGACAGCCTACGAGCAGTACTTC. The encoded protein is CASSPDGTAYEQYF.